What follows are 21 T cell receptor beta chains derived from one specimen sequenced in a study of blood T cell repertoires in COVID-19. Clones were read by immunoSEQ multiplex PCR, and TCRdb kept only the in-frame ones, dropping some. The sample has 230,000 or so clones, around 84% seen once. The sample taken for sequencing was peripheral blood. The receptors originated from a man aged 40-50 years who had recovered from COVID-19.

This chain joins TRBV9 and TRBJ2-3, with a weak D call TRBD2 (5 bases). Germline V gives CDR1 SGDLS, CDR2 YYNGEE. V shed 0 bases and J shed 0 bases, with 8 bases lying between them. There are 15 residues in the CDR3. CDR3 DNA: TGTGCCAGCAGCGTAGCTGAGGGAAGCACAGATACGCAGTATTTT. Protein sequence: CASSVAEGSTDTQYF.

This chain uses TRBV2 with TRBJ1-6; 7 bases agree with TRBD1. V gave up 6 bases and J gave up 8 bases; unmatched junction bases: 7. Germline CDR1 is SNHLY and CDR2 is FYNNEI. The CDR3 has 14 amino acids. DNA of the CDR3: TGTGCCAGCAGGAGACAGGGAGTTGATTCACCCCTCCACTTT. The encoded protein is CASRRQGVDSPLHF.

The J gene is TRBJ2-1, the V gene TRBV19; D possibly corresponds to TRBD2 (6 bases). Germline values: CDR1 LNHDA, CDR2 SQIVND (reference sequence). This CDR3 contains 15 residues. Trimming took 1 base from V and 0 from J, leaving 7 bases between them. CDR3 DNA sequence: TGTGCCAGTAGTATAGCGGGGGACTCCTACAATGAGCAGTTCTTC. This gives the protein CASSIAGDSYNEQFF. The variable domain in full, completed from reference TRBV19 and TRBJ2-1, reads DGGITQSPKYLFRKEGQNVTLSCEQNLNHDAMYWYRQDPGQGLRLIYYSQIVNDFQKGDIAEGYSVSREKKESFPLTVTSAQKNPTAFYLCASSIAGDSYNEQFFGPGTRLTVL.

V and J are TRBV5-4 and TRBJ1-2; 12 positions agree with TRBD1. V dropped 2 bases and J dropped 7; count of bases not matched to a gene: 6. The CDR3 length is 15 residues. Germline V gives CDR1 SGHNT, CDR2 YYREEE (reference sequence). CDR3: CASSLPGQGAFGYTF. The CDR3 nucleotides are TGTGCCAGCAGCTTACCGGGACAGGGGGCTTTTGGCTACACCTTC.

The V gene is TRBV5-4, the J gene TRBJ2-3; D perhaps matches TRBD2 (5 bases). This CDR3 is built from 17 residues. The germline CDR1 and CDR2 sequences are SGHNT and YYREEE (reference sequence). V gave up 4 bases and J gave up 1 base, with 19 bases separating them. The CDR3 protein is CASSPPLGTSGTDTQYF. The CDR3 region has the DNA TGTGCCAGCAGCCCCCCCCTGGGTACTAGTGGCACAGATACGCAGTATTTT.

The rearrangement uses TRBV6-2 or TRBV6-3 and TRBJ1-2, with D perhaps matching TRBD1 (5 bases). V dropped 1 base and J dropped 4 bases, with 13 bases sitting between them. The CDR3 sequence is 15 residues long. Germline-derived CDR1 and CDR2 are MNHEY and SVGEGT. The CDR3 here is CASSYWGASSYGYTF. In DNA, the CDR3 is TGTGCCAGCAGTTACTGGGGCGCGAGTTCCTATGGCTACACCTTC.

V usage is TRBV9 and J usage is TRBJ1-6; 7 bases agree with TRBD1. This CDR3 has 14 amino acids. V was clipped by 4 bases and J by 11 bases; unmatched bases: 9. The germline V gene encodes CDR1 SGDLS and CDR2 YYNGEE. The CDR3 DNA sequence: TGTGCCAGCAGCCCTAGGGGGCAGGGGCCACCCCTCCACTTT. It is translated as CASSPRGQGPPLHF.

The V and J genes are TRBV24-1 and TRBJ2-6; TRBD1 agrees at 9 bases. V gave up 3 bases and J gave up 0 bases; unmatched junction bases: 8. There are 19 residues in the CDR3. Germline lookup yields CDR1 KGHDR and CDR2 SFDVKD. This CDR3 is CATSDAPGQGSSGANVLTF. In DNA form, the CDR3 reads TGTGCCACCAGTGATGCTCCGGGACAGGGATCCTCTGGGGCCAACGTCCTGACTTTC.

The rearrangement joins TRBV5-4 to TRBJ2-7; TRBD1 might be the D (5 bases). Germline V gene lookup returns CDR1 SGHNT and CDR2 YYREEE (reference sequence). CDR3 length: 12 residues. Trimming shortened V by 5 bases and J by 2 bases, and 8 bases separated the two germline ends. CDR3 bases: TGTGCCAGCAGTCAGGGTACCTACGAGCAGTACTTC. Translated, it gives CASSQGTYEQYF. The full variable domain, its missing parts supplied by reference TRBV5-4 and TRBJ2-7, is ETGVTQSPTHLIKTRGQQVTLRCSSQSGHNTVSWYQQALGQGPQFIFQYYREEENGRGNFPPRFSGLQFPNYSSELNVNALELDDSALYLCASSQGTYEQYFGPGTRLTVT.

The chain couples TRBV12-3 or TRBV12-4 to TRBJ2-3, with D perhaps matching TRBD2 (5 bases). V lost 3 bases and J lost 9, with 10 bases in between. There are 12 residues in the CDR3. The CDR3 DNA is TGTGCCAGCAGTTTTGCTAGCTCCACGCAGTATTTT. It translates to CASSFASSTQYF.

This chain uses TRBV6-1 with TRBJ1-1; D is unclear. The CDR3 is 14 amino acids. The ends were cut back, 3 bases at V and 3 bases at J, with 11 bases in the middle. Germline assignment: CDR1 MNHNS and CDR2 SASEGT. CDR3: CASSDVTGDTEAFF. CDR3 coding DNA: TGTGCCAGCAGTGATGTTACGGGAGACACTGAAGCTTTCTTT.

The gene calls are TRBV7-9 and TRBJ2-2; the match to TRBD1 covers 9 bases. Losses at the gene ends were 3 bases for V and 7 bases for J; bases not matched to a gene: 0. The CDR3 is 13 amino acids. Germline CDR1 is SEHNR and CDR2 is FQNEAQ (reference sequence). CDR3 nucleotides: TGTGCCAGCAGCTTGGGACAGGGCGGGGAGCTGTTTTTT. This gives the protein CASSLGQGGELFF.

This chain links TRBV7-8 with TRBJ2-5; maybe TRBD1 (5 bases). Germline V CDR1 and CDR2: SGHVS, FQNEAQ. Trimming took off 0 bases at V and 3 bases at J, with 5 bases between the two ends. This CDR3 is 13 amino acids long. CDR3 nucleotides: TGTGCCAGCAGCTTAGCACAGGAAGAGACCCAGTACTTC. It encodes CASSLAQEETQYF.

The V and J genes are TRBV9 and TRBJ2-1; 8 bases line up with TRBD1. The V and J ends lost 2 bases and 5 bases, in that order; junction bases with no gene match: 3. The CDR3 is 14 amino acids. Germline values: CDR1 SGDLS, CDR2 YYNGEE. The CDR3 nucleotides read TGTGCCAGCAGCGTCCAGGGGGCCAACAATGAGCAGTTCTTC. This sequence encodes CASSVQGANNEQFF.

This clone showed up just once. This chain joins TRBV11-2 and TRBJ2-1; a weak D match, TRBD2 (5 bases). Germline-derived CDR1 and CDR2 are SGHAT and FQNNGV. With 1 base removed from V and 9 bases from J, the gap between germline ends came to 13 bases. This CDR3 comprises 14 residues. The CDR3 here is CASSLGQTSGEQFF. The CDR3 DNA sequence: TGTGCCAGCAGCTTAGGCCAAACGAGCGGTGAGCAGTTCTTC.

This sequence joins TRBV6-2 or TRBV6-3 and TRBJ1-5; TRBD1 agrees at 7 bases. This CDR3 has 18 residues. Germline CDR1 is MNHEY and CDR2 is SVGEGT. J gave up 5 bases and V 0 bases, and 13 bases lay outside the gene matches. The CDR3 region has the DNA TGTGCCAGCAGTTACTCCCAGACAGGGCGGCCGATCCATCAGCCCCAGCATTTT. It is translated as CASSYSQTGRPIHQPQHF.

V gene TRBV30 combines with J gene TRBJ1-6; 8 nucleotides agree with TRBD1. The V gene's germline CDR1 is GTSNPN and CDR2 SVGIG (reference sequence). The CDR3 contains 14 residues. V lost 1 base to trimming and J lost 7 bases; unmatched junction nucleotides: 3. DNA of the CDR3: TGTGCCTGGAGTGAGGGACAGGCGAATTCACCCCTCCACTTT. This sequence encodes CAWSEGQANSPLHF.

The rearrangement joins TRBV20-1 to TRBJ1-2; D uncertain. Per the germline V gene, CDR1 is DFQATT and CDR2 is SNEGSKA (reference sequence). Trimming pared 1 base from V and 9 bases from J, leaving 9 bases between. The CDR3 is made up of 11 amino acids. The CDR3 region has the DNA TGCAGTGCTAGAGTCGAGGGCCGCTACACCTTC. This sequence encodes CSARVEGRYTF.

The chain combines TRBV27 with TRBJ2-3, with TRBD1 identical over 7 bases. The CDR3 loop spans 15 amino acids. With V trimmed by 10 bases and J by 0 bases, 10 bases remained unmatched. Per the germline V gene, CDR1 is MNHEY and CDR2 is SMNVEV (reference sequence). The CDR3 DNA reads TGTGCCACTTCGGACAGGTCCCTCAGCACAGATACGCAGTATTTT. Translation gives CATSDRSLSTDTQYF.

The rearrangement joins TRBV9 to TRBJ2-3; no clear D gene. Trimming shortened V by 4 bases and J by 0 bases, and 6 bases separated the two germline ends. Germline assignment: CDR1 SGDLS and CDR2 YYNGEE. The CDR3 is 13 residues long. The CDR3: CASSPISTDTQYF. The CDR3 bases are TGTGCCAGCAGCCCCATCAGCACAGATACGCAGTATTTT.

The chain has TRBV5-4 and TRBJ2-1; perhaps TRBD2 as D (5 bases). The V end lost 3 bases, the J end lost 7 bases, and 14 bases lay between the germline ends. Germline-derived CDR1 and CDR2 are SGHNT and YYREEE (reference sequence). The CDR3 extends over 14 amino acids. The CDR3 loop reads CASSSAARRNEQFF. DNA for the CDR3: TGTGCCAGCAGCTCCGCGGCCCGGAGGAATGAGCAGTTCTTC.